This TCR beta chain was captured by sequencing in a study of CXCR3-negative and CXCR3-positive naive CD8 T cells (dated by TCRdb to the late 2010s). In terms of the full investigation: In total, approximately 130 million TRB reads were obtained, corresponding to roughly 1.5 +/- 0.3 million reads per library. Diversity and physicochemical repertoire analyses were performed on some eleven donors pooled from two independent experiments. Naive subsets from about five donors and memory cells from 3 donors were included in the TRBV-TRBJ cluster analysis. Study-level results and caveats: Freshly isolated PBMCs were used for most assays because CXCR3 expression partially decreased after cryopreservation. Both naive subsets had comparably high repertoire diversity, while memory CD8+ T cells had much lower repertoire diversity. Because surface CD5, which is linked to self-reactivity in mice, was comparable between the naive subsets, TCR interaction strength was also inferred from TRB CDR3 physicochemical properties. Similar TRBV-TRBJ usage was shown by naive CXCR3-negative and CXCR3-positive cells from the same donor, whereas distinct patterns were shown by memory cells. TRB CDR3s from CXCR3-positive naive cells showed higher hydrophobicity (lower Kidera factor 4), lower energy, and higher strength and volume indices than CXCR3-negative naive cells.

For every CD8+ T cell subset, 300,000 cells were flow-sorted straight into RLT lysis buffer, and each subset was sorted in triplicate. To exclude memory contaminants, naive CD8+ T cells were stringently defined as CD45RO-CCR7+CD27+CD95-. Peripheral blood mononuclear cells were isolated from buffy coats by standard density gradient centrifugation. Naive CXCR3-negative and CXCR3-positive CD8+ T cells were flow-sorted on a FACSAria III. Total RNA was extracted from sorted cells using an RNeasy Mini Kit. About this clonotype: This clone's antigen is unknown.

Data came from a NextSeq 550. The Human TCR Profiling Kit (MiLaboratory) was used to make UMI-labeled 5' RACE TRB cDNA libraries. The full amount of extracted RNA was used for cDNA synthesis, and the full amount of resulting cDNA was used for PCR amplification. Libraries were prepared in parallel using an identical number of PCR cycles. The study's own analysis went as follows. MIGEC and MiXCR extracted about 50,000 +/- 10,000 unique UMI-labeled TRB cDNA molecules per library, requiring at least two reads per UMI. Each library averaged about 40,000 +/- 10,000 functional in-frame TRB CDR3 nucleotide clonotypes without stop codons. After downsampling to 5000 UMI-labeled TRB molecules per sample, diversity metrics, including normalized Shannon-Wiener and Chao1, were computed in VDJtools. VDJtools computed clonotype-size-weighted physicochemical properties of the central five CDR3 residues: interaction energy, strength, volume and Kidera factor 4. Following reprocessing of the reads by TCRdb, the data hold one row per CDR3 protein sequence and no DNA is available. TCRdb's processing, not the study's, gives the V and J calls here. This sample's table has entries for approximately 74,000 distinct CDR3 sequences. Clones ranked in the top ten supply 1.5% to 2% of the sample.

CDR1 and CDR2, looked up from the germline V gene, are LGHNA and YSLEER. Its CDR3 holds 18 amino acids, cysteine through phenylalanine. Only the protein is available. Sample: naive CXCR3- CD8+ T cells from blood. In light of the paper, this sample's cell subset or site label describes: CD45RO-CCR7+CD27+CD95- naive CD8+ T cells lacking CXCR3 (TNR3-). Here the chain combines TRBV4-3 and TRBJ2-1; no DNA is available, so the TRBD2 call from TCRdb remains unchecked. The origin of this receptor is a human donor in good health. Some clones in this sample may be carry-over from other donors' samples. Here the CDR3 is given as CASSHRTSVGNSYNEQFF.